The 31 T cell receptor beta chains reported below all come from one sample, sequenced in a study of cytomegalovirus exposure and HLA in healthy donors. Primers for the PCR totalled 60 Vbeta and 13 Jbeta. Sequencing used immunoSEQ multiplex PCR; TCRdb keeps in-frame clones, though not all of them. The sample has about 140,000 clones, over 75% seen once. Material: PBMCs. The receptors come from a young man in good health and CMV-seronegative.

V is TRBV29-1 and J is TRBJ2-6, with D possibly TRBD1 on 5 matching bases. Germline values: CDR1 SQVTM, CDR2 ANQGSEA. With 4 bases removed from V and 2 bases from J, the gap between germline ends came to 15 bases. The CDR3 sequence is 16 residues long. This CDR3 reads CSVGFRGFTGANVLTF. The CDR3 DNA reads TGCAGCGTTGGCTTTAGGGGTTTCACTGGGGCCAACGTCCTGACTTTC.

The chain couples TRBV4-1 to TRBJ2-5, with D possibly being TRBD1 (6 bases). CDR3 length: 13 residues. The V end lost 1 base, the J end lost 11 bases, and 14 bases lay between the germline ends. Germline CDR1 MGHRA, CDR2 YSYEKL. The CDR3, as DNA: TGCGCCAGCAGCCAAGTAGACAGGCGTGATCAGTACTTC. Its translation is CASSQVDRRDQYF.

This chain joins TRBV25-1 and TRBJ1-3; D call uncertain. Germline lookup yields CDR1 MGHDK and CDR2 SYGVNS. V lost 8 bases to trimming and J lost 2 bases, with 10 bases between them. The CDR3 covers 13 residues. CDR3 in amino acids: CASSPVPGNTIYF. The CDR3 DNA reads as TGTGCCAGCTCCCCTGTTCCTGGAAACACCATATATTTT.

This clone was observed once. The rearrangement uses TRBV30 and TRBJ1-2; 8 bases match TRBD1. V lost 1 base to trimming and J lost 10 bases; unmatched junction nucleotides: 11. From germline, CDR1 is GTSNPN and CDR2 SVGIG (reference sequence). The CDR3 has 14 amino acids. CDR3 in amino acids: CAWSDPGGALAYTF. The CDR3 DNA reads as TGTGCCTGGAGTGACCCAGGGGGCGCCTTGGCCTACACCTTC.

The chain links TRBV6-1 to TRBJ2-7, with D tentatively TRBD1 (7 bases). The V gene lost 5 bases and the J gene lost 4 bases, with 15 bases spanning the gap. The CDR3 runs to 14 residues. The germline CDR1 and CDR2 sequences are MNHNS and SASEGT. CDR3 sequence: CASSRQGGPYEQYF. The CDR3 DNA is TGTGCCAGCAGTAGACAGGGAGGCCCTTACGAGCAGTACTTC.

This chain uses TRBV20-1 with TRBJ2-1; D is possibly TRBD1 (6 bases). Germline V gene sequence: CDR1 DFQATT, CDR2 SNEGSKA (reference sequence). This CDR3 contains 10 residues. The V gene lost 4 bases and the J gene lost 10 bases, with 8 bases spanning the gap. CDR3 coding DNA: TGCAGTGCTACTAGGGGGGAGCAGTTCTTC. Protein product: CSATRGEQFF.

The rearrangement uses TRBV10-3 and TRBJ2-7; 7 bases align to TRBD2. Per germline, CDR1 ENHRY and CDR2 SYGVKD. V shed 0 bases, J shed 5 bases, and the junction held 4 bases outside the gene matches. This CDR3 region has 14 residues. The CDR3 loop is CAISESASGDEQYF. The CDR3 DNA sequence: TGTGCCATCAGTGAGTCGGCTAGCGGCGACGAGCAGTACTTC.

This chain uses TRBV6-1 with TRBJ2-3; maybe TRBD1 (6 bases). V was cut by 3 bases and J by 2 bases, with 9 bases left in between. Looked up from germline, CDR1 is MNHNS and CDR2 is SASEGT. This CDR3 is built from 14 residues. The CDR3 DNA reads as TGTGCCAGCAGTGACAGGGGTATCACAGATACGCAGTATTTT. Protein: CASSDRGITDTQYF.

This rearrangement joins TRBV5-6 to TRBJ2-7; a possible D gene is TRBD1 (5 bases). CDR1 is SGHDT, CDR2 YYEEEE, per germline. The CDR3 runs to 17 residues. Trimming shortened V by 0 bases and J by 6 bases, and 22 bases separated the two germline ends. The CDR3 reads CASSLAWGLTRPSEQYF. The CDR3 bases are TGTGCCAGCAGCTTGGCCTGGGGCTTAACCCGTCCATCCGAGCAGTACTTC.

The chain is built from TRBV5-1 and TRBJ2-7, with 7 bases identical to TRBD1. There are 13 residues in the CDR3. Per the germline V gene, CDR1 is SGHRS and CDR2 is YFSETQ. V shed 4 bases, J shed 5 bases, and the junction held 6 bases outside the gene matches. CDR3 amino acids: CASSLGTEDEQYF. The CDR3, as DNA: TGCGCCAGCAGCCTCGGGACAGAGGACGAGCAGTACTTC. Full variable domain (missing parts from reference TRBV5-1 and TRBJ2-7): KAGVTQTPRYLIKTRGQQVTLSCSPISGHRSVSWYQQTPGQGLQFLFEYFSETQRNKGNFPGRFSGRQFSNSRSEMNVSTLELGDSALYLCASSLGTEDEQYFGPGTRLTVT.

The J gene is TRBJ1-2, the V gene TRBV5-1; D perhaps matches TRBD1 (5 bases). Germline V gene data show CDR1 as SGHRS and CDR2 as YFSETQ. CDR3 size: 15 residues. With 1 base removed from V and 4 bases from J, the gap between germline ends came to 14 bases. The DNA of the CDR3 is TGCGCCAGCAGCTTGTCGCAGGGAACTCTCTATGGCTACACCTTC. It translates to CASSLSQGTLYGYTF.

The chain is built from TRBV5-6 and TRBJ2-7; 12 bases match TRBD2. CDR1 SGHDT and CDR2 YYEEEE come from the germline V gene. V shed 0 bases, J shed 7 bases, and the junction held 8 bases outside the gene matches. The CDR3 spans 16 residues. CDR3 protein: CASSLVTSGGLEEQYF. In nucleotides, the CDR3 is TGTGCCAGCAGCTTGGTAACTAGCGGGGGGTTAGAAGAGCAGTACTTC.

This chain uses TRBV5-4 with TRBJ2-7; maybe TRBD2 (6 bases). This CDR3 is 14 amino acids long. In germline, CDR1 is SGHNT, CDR2 YYREEE (reference sequence). The ends were cut back, 5 bases at V and 5 bases at J, with 17 bases in the middle. The CDR3 sequence is CASSYSGPLNEQYF. In DNA form, the CDR3 reads TGTGCCAGCAGTTATAGCGGTCCCCTTAACGAGCAGTACTTC.

The chain is built from TRBV4-1 and TRBJ2-7; TRBD2 matches at 13 bases. CDR3 length equals 17 residues. V was clipped by 0 bases and J by 2 bases; unmatched bases: 4. Germline-derived CDR1 and CDR2 are MGHRA and YSYEKL. CDR3 bases: TGCGCCAGCAGCCAAGAAACGGGACTAGCGGGGACCTACGAGCAGTACTTC. As protein: CASSQETGLAGTYEQYF.

This clone has just a few counts. The genes are TRBV10-1 and TRBJ1-3; a weak D match, TRBD1 (5 bases). Trimming shortened V by 4 bases and J by 7 bases, and 11 bases separated the two germline ends. The CDR3 sequence is 13 residues long. Germline V gives CDR1 WNHNN, CDR2 SYGVQD (reference sequence). The CDR3 protein is CASSGPPGNTIYF. CDR3 bases: TGCGCCAGCAGTGGCCCTCCAGGGAACACCATATATTTT.

Only one count was recorded for this clone. The rearrangement uses TRBV18 and TRBJ2-7, with 11 nucleotides matching TRBD1. The CDR3 spans 12 residues. V trimming: 8 bases; J trimming: 7 bases; junction bases outside the gene matches: 4. Germline V gene data show CDR1 as KGHSH and CDR2 as LQKENI. The CDR3 spells CASQDRGQEQYF. DNA of the CDR3: TGTGCCAGCCAGGACAGGGGGCAGGAGCAGTACTTC.

V usage is TRBV9 and J usage is TRBJ2-1; 7 nucleotides match TRBD1. Germline values: CDR1 SGDLS, CDR2 YYNGEE. V was pared by 1 base and J by 3 bases, with 1 base of the junction left unmatched. CDR3 length: 14 amino acids. The CDR3 nucleotides are TGTGCCAGCAGCGTACAGGGGGTCTACAATGAGCAGTTCTTC. As protein: CASSVQGVYNEQFF.

The V gene is TRBV5-4, the J gene TRBJ2-7, with 7 bases matching TRBD1. CDR1 and CDR2 (germline): SGHNT, YYREEE (reference sequence). This CDR3 contains 14 residues. V dropped 4 bases and J dropped 2; count of bases not matched to a gene: 6. CDR3 DNA: TGTGCCAGCAGCAACAAGGGACAGACCTACGAGCAGTACTTC. Its translation is CASSNKGQTYEQYF.

The chain uses TRBV28 and TRBJ1-1; D may be TRBD1 (5 bases). Trimming pared 7 bases from V and 7 bases from J, leaving 16 bases between. Germline CDR1 reads MDHEN; CDR2 reads SYDVKM. This CDR3 contains 13 residues. The CDR3 DNA reads TGTGCCAGCATAACACGGACATCAAATGAAGCTTTCTTT. It specifies CASITRTSNEAFF.

This chain connects TRBV7-8 to TRBJ2-3; a weak D match, TRBD2 (6 bases). V gave up 1 base and J gave up 2 bases, with 13 bases separating them. Germline CDR1 reads SGHVS; CDR2 reads FQNEAQ. The CDR3 is 16 residues long. The CDR3 coding sequence is TGTGCCAGCAGCTTAGGGCGCGGACTAAACACAGATACGCAGTATTTT. Amino acids: CASSLGRGLNTDTQYF.

This chain links TRBV29-1 with TRBJ2-1, with TRBD2 identical over 7 bases. Germline CDR1 SQVTM, CDR2 ANQGSEA. J lost 10 bases, V lost 8 bases, and 5 bases had no gene match. The CDR3 sequence is 10 residues long. CDR3 loop: CSSGGQEQFF. For the CDR3, the DNA is TGCAGCTCGGGAGGCCAGGAGCAGTTCTTC.

The chain couples TRBV5-1 to TRBJ1-2; 7 nucleotides match TRBD1. The germline CDR1 and CDR2 sequences are SGHRS and YFSETQ. With 3 bases clipped from V and 8 bases from J, the junction kept 7 bases outside the gene matches. The CDR3 extends over 13 amino acids. CDR3 nucleotide sequence: TGCGCCAGCAGCTCGGACAGGAGGGGAGGCTACACCTTC. Translation gives CASSSDRRGGYTF.

The chain combines TRBV7-9 with TRBJ2-6; possible D gene TRBD1, 6 bases. V lost 3 bases, J lost 2 bases, and 8 bases lay in between. Germline values: CDR1 SEHNR, CDR2 FQNEAQ (reference sequence). The CDR3 is made up of 15 amino acids. CDR3 coding DNA: TGTGCCAGCAGCTTCGGACAGCCTGGGGCCAACGTCCTGACTTTC. Translating gives CASSFGQPGANVLTF.

Concerning this clone: A junction end diverges from the germline sequence, so it may reflect a read error. The chain uses TRBV7-7 and TRBJ2-7; 9 bases agree with TRBD1. This CDR3 contains 15 residues. The V gene's germline CDR1 is SSHAT and CDR2 FNYEAQ (reference sequence). The CDR3 sequence is CASSAATGQGYEQYF. CDR3 sequence (DNA): TGTGCTAGCAGCGCCGCTACGGGACAGGGCTACGAGCAGTACTTC.

The chain couples TRBV6-4 to TRBJ1-2, with 10 nucleotides matching TRBD1. The CDR3 is 15 amino acids. J gave up 8 bases and V 5 bases, and 11 bases lay outside the gene matches. CDR1 and CDR2 (germline): MRHNA, SNTAGT. The CDR3 nucleotides read TGTGCCAGCAGTCGAGATGGGGGGACAGGGGAAGGCTACACCTTC. Amino acid sequence: CASSRDGGTGEGYTF.

CDR3 coding DNA: TGTGCCAGCAATGAGTTTGGAAGCGGGAGAGGGGATGAGCAGTTCTTC. Its translation is CASNEFGSGRGDEQFF. This chain joins TRBV6-4 and TRBJ2-1; 8 nucleotides match TRBD2. Germline V gene lookup returns CDR1 MRHNA and CDR2 SNTAGT. The trim removed 7 bases at V and 8 bases at J, leaving 16 bases unmatched. The CDR3 extends over 16 amino acids.

The gene calls are TRBV7-9 and TRBJ2-1; D not resolved. The CDR3 covers 11 residues. Germline V gene sequence: CDR1 SEHNR, CDR2 FQNEAQ (reference sequence). Trimming shortened V by 3 bases and J by 8 bases, and 5 bases separated the two germline ends. This chain's CDR3 is CASSFGDEQFF. For the CDR3, the DNA is TGTGCCAGCAGCTTCGGAGATGAGCAGTTCTTC.

This clone was observed a few times. The rearrangement links TRBV10-3 to TRBJ2-7, with D tentatively TRBD2 (5 bases). The V gene lost 8 bases and the J gene lost 1 base, with 15 bases spanning the gap. Germline V gene data show CDR1 as ENHRY and CDR2 as SYGVKD. This CDR3 comprises 14 residues. The CDR3 loop reads CAIRPPGSSYEQYF. CDR3 nucleotides: TGTGCCATCCGTCCTCCTGGGAGTTCCTACGAGCAGTACTTC.

J is TRBJ2-7 and V is TRBV15, with TRBD1 matching over 8 bases. This CDR3 comprises 15 residues. V lost 1 base to trimming and J lost 2 bases; unmatched junction nucleotides: 4. The germline V gene has CDR1 LNHNV and CDR2 YYDKDF (reference sequence). The CDR3, as DNA: TGTGCCACCAGCAGAGGGGCAGGGGGCGCCTACGAGCAGTACTTC. Protein product: CATSRGAGGAYEQYF.

The table lists this clone with many counts. The chain employs TRBV6-1 and TRBJ1-4, with D possibly being TRBD1 (6 bases). Trimming took off 4 bases at V and 4 bases at J, with 19 bases between the two ends. This CDR3 contains 17 residues. Germline V CDR1 and CDR2: MNHNS, SASEGT. The CDR3 sequence is CASSVAATGGVNEKLFF. The CDR3 DNA follows: TGTGCCAGCAGTGTTGCGGCGACGGGGGGCGTTAATGAAAAACTGTTTTTT.

The chain has TRBV5-4 and TRBJ2-1, with 10 nucleotides matching TRBD2. The CDR3 runs 15 residues. V shed 5 bases, J shed 7 bases, and the junction held 9 bases outside the gene matches. CDR1 and CDR2 from the germline V gene are SGHNT and YYREEE (reference sequence). CDR3 region: CASSLAGVGGNEQFF. The CDR3 DNA reads TGTGCCAGCAGTCTAGCGGGGGTCGGGGGGAATGAGCAGTTCTTC.